The source of this TCR beta chain is a study of cytomegalovirus exposure and HLA in healthy donors. About the research overall: An early release of data contained 70 million to 95 million unique TCRs, which came from HLA-typed donors.

This CDR3 is 14 amino acids long. Trimming removed 0 bases from V and 5 bases from J, with 6 bases in between. Germline CDR1 is SGHRS and CDR2 is YFSETQ. The PCR made use of 60 Vbeta and 13 Jbeta primers. Assay: immunoSEQ multiplex PCR; the TCRdb copy retains only in-frame clones and omits some. Here the sample spans tens of thousands of clones, around three quarters being singletons. Sequencing was carried out using PBMCs. This rearrangement joins TRBV5-1 to TRBJ1-6; D is undetermined. The clonotype comes from a woman in her forties or fifties in good health and CMV-seropositive. Here the CDR3 reads CASSLDRNNSPLHF. Written as DNA, the CDR3 is TGCGCCAGCAGCTTGGACAGAAATAATTCACCCCTCCACTTT.